A selection of T cell receptor beta chains follows, all from one sample in a study of cytomegalovirus exposure and HLA in healthy donors. Here immunoSEQ multiplex PCR was the method, and the copy in TCRdb shows in-frame clones only, minus some. This repertoire shows about 48,000 clones, about 90% found once; its top ten account for about 6.7%. Sequenced input: PBMCs. The receptors come from a woman in her 30s in good health and CMV-seronegative. The CDR3 runs from the conserved cysteine through the conserved F or W. D genes are given only for firm matches. Size values are once, few and many counts, or a class for expanded clones, and some rows have none.

v_gene	j_gene	d_gene	abundance	CDR3aa	CDR3nt
TRBV4-3	TRBJ2-1	TRBD2	.	CASSQGREASYNEQFF	TGCGCCAGCAGCCAAGGGCGGGAGGCCTCCTACAATGAGCAGTTCTTC
TRBV30	TRBJ1-3	.	.	CAWTKGGDTIYF	TGTGCCTGGACCAAGGGAGGGGACACCATATATTTT
TRBV11-2	TRBJ2-1	TRBD1	.	CASSQGQGHYNEQFF	TGTGCCAGCAGCCAGGGACAGGGGCACTACAATGAGCAGTTCTTC
TRBV2	TRBJ1-2	TRBD1	.	CAAHRGRGYTF	TGTGCCGCCCACAGGGGACGAGGCTACACCTTC
TRBV14	TRBJ1-4	.	.	CASSQGGFTLFF	TGTGCCAGCAGCCAAGGAGGATTTACACTGTTTTTT
TRBV18	TRBJ2-3	.	.	CASSPSSTDTQYF	TGTGCCAGCTCACCGTCTAGCACAGATACGCAGTATTTT
TRBV27	TRBJ2-1	TRBD2	many	CASGEGPSYNEQFF	TGTGCCAGCGGGGAGGGGCCCTCCTACAATGAGCAGTTCTTC
TRBV4-3	TRBJ1-3	.	.	CASSQDGGSSGNTIYF	TGCGCCAGCAGCCAAGATGGCGGGAGCTCTGGAAACACCATATATTTT
TRBV27	TRBJ1-1	.	few	CASSLAGREAFF	TGTGCCAGCAGTTTAGCGGGGAGAGAAGCTTTCTTT
TRBV11-3	TRBJ2-1	TRBD2	.	CASSVGLAGYNEQFF	TGTGCCAGCAGCGTAGGACTAGCGGGATACAATGAGCAGTTCTTC
TRBV7-3	TRBJ2-2	TRBD2	.	CASSLVGRGTGELFF	TGTGCCAGCAGCTTAGTCGGGCGGGGGACCGGGGAGCTGTTTTTT
TRBV10-2	TRBJ2-4	TRBD1	.	CASSEGPRGIQYF	TGCGCCAGCAGTGAGGGGCCCAGGGGGATTCAGTACTTC
TRBV13	TRBJ2-5	TRBD2	.	CASSPPTAGEYQETQYF	TGTGCCAGCAGCCCTCCCACGGCGGGAGAGTACCAAGAGACCCAGTACTTC
TRBV18	TRBJ1-1	.	.	CASSPQNMNTEAFF	TGTGCCAGCTCACCACAGAACATGAACACTGAAGCTTTCTTT
TRBV6-5	TRBJ2-7	.	.	CASSLDSGQNYEQYF	TGTGCCAGCAGCCTAGACAGCGGGCAAAACTACGAGCAGTACTTC
TRBV18	TRBJ2-3	TRBD2	.	CASSPPGGDHTDTQYF	TGTGCCAGCTCACCACCTGGGGGGGACCACACAGATACGCAGTATTTT
TRBV30	TRBJ1-1	.	.	CAWKRGWGNTEAFF	TGTGCCTGGAAACGGGGATGGGGGAACACTGAAGCTTTCTTT
TRBV9	TRBJ2-1	.	once	CASSVGGDISQNEQFF	TGTGCCAGCAGCGTAGGTGGGGACATCAGTCAGAATGAGCAGTTCTTC
TRBV6-1	TRBJ2-2	TRBD2	.	CASSEASGSVGELFF	TGTGCCAGCAGTGAAGCTAGCGGGAGCGTCGGGGAGCTGTTTTTT
TRBV7-9	TRBJ2-5	TRBD1	.	CASSLGDRDGETQYF	TGTGCCAGCAGCTTAGGGGACAGGGACGGGGAGACCCAGTACTTC
TRBV2	TRBJ2-1	.	.	CASRPTSYNEQFF	TGTGCCAGCAGGCCGACTTCATACAATGAGCAGTTCTTC
TRBV6-5	TRBJ2-7	.	.	CASSLGVVEEQYF	TGTGCCAGCAGTCTAGGGGTGGTCGAAGAGCAGTACTTC
TRBV7-9	TRBJ1-2	TRBD1	.	CASSARDRSSYGYTF	TGTGCCAGCAGCGCCCGGGACAGATCCAGCTATGGCTACACCTTC
TRBV4-3	TRBJ1-4	TRBD1	.	CASSWDRGGRANEKLFF	TGCGCCAGCAGTTGGGACAGGGGGGGACGAGCTAATGAAAAACTGTTTTTT
TRBV27	TRBJ1-1	.	.	CASSSQMTPYMNTEAFF	TGTGCCAGCAGTTCCCAGATGACACCTTACATGAACACTGAAGCTTTCTTT
TRBV7-2	TRBJ2-5	TRBD1	.	CASSLGQGHTQYF	TGTGCCAGCAGCCTCGGACAGGGCCACACCCAGTACTTC
TRBV5-8	TRBJ1-4	.	.	CASSQWGKGIEKLFF	TGTGCCAGCAGCCAATGGGGAAAGGGGATCGAAAAACTGTTTTTT